This entry is about one TCR beta chain. This specimen comes from a study of cytomegalovirus exposure and HLA in healthy donors. TCRdb's table, derived via immunoSEQ multiplex PCR, lists solely in-frame clones and lacks some. The sample comprises 70,000 to 85,000 clones, roughly 94% of which are singletons, and about 2.1% rests with the top ten. The source material was PBMCs. This receptor was obtained from a young woman in good health and CMV-seropositive.

The CDR3 DNA reads as TGTGCCAGCTCTAGCGGGAGGGCCTACGAGCAGTACTTC. Translated: CASSSGRAYEQYF. The chain couples TRBV28 to TRBJ2-7, with 12 positions matching TRBD2. The CDR3 is made up of 13 amino acids. Per germline, CDR1 MDHEN and CDR2 SYDVKM. Trimming at V came to 8 bases and at J to 2 bases, leaving 1 base not matched to a gene.